This TCR beta chain comes out of a study of cytomegalovirus exposure and HLA in healthy donors. CDR1 and CDR2 from the germline V gene are MNHEY and SVGAGI. V lost 10 bases, J lost 2 bases, and 17 bases lay in between. The CDR3 contains 14 residues. It was with 60 Vbeta and 13 Jbeta primers that the PCR ran. Assay used: immunoSEQ multiplex PCR; TCRdb lists only in-frame clones, some missing. The sample lists tens of thousands of clones, approximately 75% occurring once. The TCR comes from a man in his sixties in good health and CMV-seronegative. The chain joins TRBV6-5 to TRBJ1-2; D is possibly TRBD1 (6 bases). Sequencing used PBMCs. In DNA form, the CDR3 reads TGTGCCACCAACTCCGGGACACTAAACTATGGCTACACCTTC. This gives the protein CATNSGTLNYGYTF.